The rows below give T cell receptor beta chains drawn from one sample of a study of spatial heterogeneity in lung cancer. TCRdb ran MiXCR on the 5' RACE reads and lists one entry per CDR3 protein. The table has 35,000 to 45,000 distinct CDR3 sequences, 20% to 25% seen once. The starting material was PBMCs, obtained at follow-up. The origin of the receptors is a female donor with early-stage non-small cell lung cancer. Each CDR3 is given with its conserved first and last residue. Each record gives: V gene, clone size, D gene, J gene, CDR3 protein, CDR3 DNA. D genes are given only for firm matches. Clone size is not always given. Where it is, it says once, few, many or a class for expanded clones.

V: TRBV4-1; size: few; D: .; J: TRBJ2-2; CDR3: CASSPRRGAGGELFF; DNA: TGCGCCAGCAGCCCCCGTCGAGGGGCCGGCGGGGAGCTGTTTTTT
V: TRBV20-1; size: .; D: .; J: TRBJ2-5; CDR3: CSATDQRETQYF; DNA: TGCAGTGCTACGGACCAAAGGGAGACCCAGTACTTC
V: TRBV5-1; size: many; D: .; J: TRBJ2-5; CDR3: CASSLGQIQETQYF; DNA: TGCGCCAGCAGCTTGGGACAGATCCAAGAGACCCAGTACTTC
V: TRBV5-4; size: .; D: TRBD2; J: TRBJ2-1; CDR3: CASNQRERNEQFF; DNA: TGTGCCAGCAACCAGCGGGAGAGAAATGAGCAGTTCTTC
V: TRBV20-1; size: .; D: .; J: TRBJ2-4; CDR3: CSASRPAPGNIQYF; DNA: TGCAGTGCTAGTAGACCGGCGCCCGGAAACATTCAGTACTTC
V: TRBV29-1; size: .; D: .; J: TRBJ1-1; CDR3: CSAQRTPNTEAFF; DNA: TGCAGCGCCCAGAGGACCCCGAACACTGAAGCTTTCTTT
V: TRBV3-1; size: few; D: .; J: TRBJ1-2; CDR3: CASSLGRRTNYGYTF; DNA: TGTGCCAGCAGCCTTGGACGGAGAACTAACTATGGCTACACCTTC
V: TRBV12-3/TRBV12-4; size: many; D: .; J: TRBJ2-3; CDR3: CASSLNSFTDTQYF; DNA: TGTGCCAGCAGTTTAAACTCATTCACAGATACGCAGTATTTT
V: TRBV20-1; size: few; D: TRBD2; J: TRBJ2-7; CDR3: CSARVASGAYEQYF; DNA: TGCAGTGCTAGAGTGGCTAGCGGGGCCTACGAGCAGTACTTC
V: TRBV3-1; size: .; D: .; J: TRBJ2-5; CDR3: CATEREGTETQYF; DNA: TGTGCCACCGAGAGAGAGGGAACAGAGACCCAGTACTTC
V: TRBV10-3; size: few; D: TRBD2; J: TRBJ2-1; CDR3: CAISPTSGVFGEQFF; DNA: TGTGCCATCAGTCCGACTAGCGGCGTGTTCGGTGAGCAGTTCTTC
V: TRBV18; size: many; D: .; J: TRBJ1-2; CDR3: CASSLELNYGYTF; DNA: TGTGCCAGCTCGCTCGAACTGAACTATGGCTACACCTTC
V: TRBV19; size: .; D: .; J: TRBJ2-2; CDR3: CASSIDIWRGSGELFF; DNA: TGTGCCAGTAGTATAGATATTTGGAGGGGCTCCGGGGAGCTGTTTTTT
V: TRBV5-1; size: .; D: .; J: TRBJ1-6; CDR3: CASSLDLQVGSPLHF; DNA: TGCGCCAGCAGCTTGGACTTGCAGGTCGGTTCACCCCTCCACTTT
V: TRBV7-3; size: medium-sized; D: .; J: TRBJ2-2; CDR3: CASSQGPNTGELFF; DNA: TGTGCCAGCAGCCAGGGACCGAACACCGGGGAGCTGTTTTTT
V: TRBV29-1; size: .; D: TRBD1; J: TRBJ1-2; CDR3: CSVLDRSNYGYTF; DNA: TGCAGCGTCTTGGACAGGTCTAACTATGGCTACACCTTC
V: TRBV7-8; size: many; D: .; J: TRBJ2-2; CDR3: CASSLDPGGELFF; DNA: TGTGCCAGCAGCTTAGATCCTGGGGGGGAGCTGTTTTTT
V: TRBV12-3/TRBV12-4; size: .; D: .; J: TRBJ2-5; CDR3: CASSLLRQSQETQYF; DNA: TGTGCCAGCAGTTTATTGCGACAGTCCCAAGAGACCCAGTACTTC
V: TRBV6-5; size: many; D: .; J: TRBJ2-1; CDR3: CATTRWDEQFF; DNA: TGTGCCACAACTAGATGGGATGAGCAGTTCTTC
V: TRBV10-2; size: few; D: TRBD1; J: TRBJ1-5; CDR3: CASSEIRAGGWQPQHF; DNA: TGCGCCAGCAGTGAGATTAGGGCAGGGGGATGGCAGCCCCAGCATTTT
V: TRBV7-9; size: .; D: TRBD1; J: TRBJ1-4; CDR3: CASRSGTGGEKLFF; DNA: TGTGCCAGCAGATCCGGGACAGGGGGTGAAAAACTGTTTTTT
V: TRBV6-6; size: .; D: .; J: TRBJ1-1; CDR3: CASSYRASEAFF; DNA: TGTGCCAGCAGTTACAGGGCCTCTGAAGCTTTCTTT
V: TRBV7-2; size: many; D: .; J: TRBJ2-5; CDR3: CASSPLRRVETQYF; DNA: TGTGCCAGCAGCCCCCTCAGACGGGTTGAGACCCAGTACTTC
V: TRBV5-1; size: few; D: .; J: TRBJ2-5; CDR3: CASSGGHLETQYF; DNA: TGCGCCAGCAGCGGGGGACATCTAGAGACCCAGTACTTC
V: TRBV9; size: .; D: .; J: TRBJ2-7; CDR3: CASSPGPEPYEQYF; DNA: TGTGCCAGCAGCCCCGGACCGGAACCCTACGAGCAGTACTTC
V: TRBV7-9; size: few; D: .; J: TRBJ2-5; CDR3: CASSLVGGRQETQYF; DNA: TGTGCCAGCAGCTTAGTGGGGGGCCGGCAAGAGACCCAGTACTTC
V: TRBV19; size: few; D: .; J: TRBJ1-5; CDR3: CASNFRDQPQHF; DNA: TGTGCCAGTAACTTCAGGGATCAGCCCCAGCATTTT
V: TRBV18; size: .; D: TRBD1; J: TRBJ1-1; CDR3: CASSPYRGAEAFF; DNA: TGTGCCAGCTCACCATACAGGGGAGCTGAAGCTTTCTTT
V: TRBV21-1; size: many; D: .; J: TRBJ2-7; CDR3: CASSMTRGDYEQYF; DNA: TGTGCCAGCAGCATGACAAGGGGGGACTACGAGCAGTACTTC
V: TRBV4-2; size: .; D: TRBD2; J: TRBJ2-7; CDR3: CASSPSSGYEQYF; DNA: TGTGCCAGCAGCCCATCTAGCGGGTACGAGCAGTACTTC
V: TRBV10-3; size: .; D: .; J: TRBJ2-7; CDR3: CAISDQGYEQYF; DNA: TGTGCCATCAGTGATCAGGGCTACGAGCAGTACTTC
V: TRBV7-9; size: many; D: TRBD1; J: TRBJ2-2; CDR3: CASSGLTGFTGELFF; DNA: TGTGCCAGCAGCGGGTTGACAGGGTTCACCGGGGAGCTGTTTTTT
V: TRBV18; size: few; D: TRBD1; J: TRBJ2-7; CDR3: CASSLMTGDEQYF; DNA: TGTGCCAGCTCACTAATGACAGGGGACGAGCAGTACTTC
V: TRBV19; size: .; D: .; J: TRBJ1-5; CDR3: CASSIQPQHF; DNA: TGTGCCAGTAGTATTCAGCCCCAGCATTTT
V: TRBV5-1; size: .; D: .; J: TRBJ2-7; CDR3: CASSLRSSYEQYF; DNA: TGCGCCAGCAGCTTGAGGAGCTCCTACGAGCAGTACTTC
V: TRBV24-1; size: few; D: .; J: TRBJ2-3; CDR3: CATSDGGTDTQYF; DNA: TGTGCCACCAGTGATGGGGGTACAGATACGCAGTATTTT
V: TRBV7-7; size: many; D: .; J: TRBJ2-3; CDR3: CASSLEFGSDTQYF; DNA: TGTGCTAGCAGCTTAGAATTCGGTTCAGATACGCAGTATTTT
V: TRBV7-2; size: many; D: .; J: TRBJ1-6; CDR3: CASSLASRTQLSPLHF; DNA: TGTGCCAGCAGCTTAGCGAGCAGGACGCAGCTTTCACCCCTCCACTTT
V: TRBV9; size: .; D: .; J: TRBJ1-2; CDR3: CASSVAPSNGNYGYTF; DNA: TGTGCCAGCAGCGTAGCCCCCAGCAATGGGAACTATGGCTACACCTTC
V: TRBV20-1; size: many; D: .; J: TRBJ1-6; CDR3: CSASRQLGLYNSPLHF; DNA: TGCAGTGCTAGCAGACAACTGGGACTTTATAATTCACCCCTCCACTTT
V: TRBV12-3/TRBV12-4; size: .; D: .; J: TRBJ2-5; CDR3: CASSLAAGRETQYF; DNA: TGTGCCAGCAGTTTGGCGGCAGGGCGAGAGACCCAGTACTTC
V: TRBV5-1; size: few; D: .; J: TRBJ1-1; CDR3: CASSPTQGRSEGFEAFF; DNA: TGCGCCAGCAGCCCCACACAGGGAAGGTCGGAGGGGTTTGAAGCTTTCTTT
V: TRBV29-1; size: .; D: .; J: TRBJ1-2; CDR3: CSVVGGTTNYGYTF; DNA: TGCAGCGTTGTGGGGGGTACGACTAACTATGGCTACACCTTC
V: TRBV27; size: .; D: TRBD2; J: TRBJ2-3; CDR3: CASRPSGSKDTQYF; DNA: TGTGCCAGCAGACCTAGCGGGAGTAAGGATACGCAGTATTTT
V: TRBV10-2; size: .; D: TRBD1; J: TRBJ2-7; CDR3: CASSALGTGEQYF; DNA: TGCGCCAGCAGTGCGTTGGGGACAGGAGAGCAGTACTTC
V: TRBV18; size: few; D: .; J: TRBJ2-2; CDR3: CASSPQDTGELFF; DNA: TGTGCCAGCTCACCGCAGGACACCGGGGAGCTGTTTTTT